These T cell receptor beta chains were read from a single sample in a study of blood T cell repertoires in COVID-19. TCRdb's table, derived via immunoSEQ multiplex PCR, lists solely in-frame clones and lacks some. This table holds around 88,000 clones, over 90% found once. Input material: peripheral blood. Every receptor here comes from a man in his fifties or sixties with acute or convalescent COVID-19. The conserved cysteine and the conserved F or W are not part of the CDR3 here. Each record gives: clone size, J gene, V gene, CDR3 protein. Clone size is shown for a subset of rows, as once, few, many or a class of expanded clone.

clone size: NA; J gene: TRBJ2-3; V gene: TRBV24-1; CDR3 protein: ATSDLGPGSGPSTDTQY
clone size: NA; J gene: TRBJ1-1; V gene: TRBV19; CDR3 protein: ASSIGEEAF
clone size: NA; J gene: TRBJ2-1; V gene: TRBV7-6; CDR3 protein: ASSLDRGSYNEQF
clone size: NA; J gene: TRBJ2-1; V gene: TRBV28; CDR3 protein: ASSFQDSAEYNEQF
clone size: NA; J gene: TRBJ1-5; V gene: TRBV7-2; CDR3 protein: ASSSDSSNQPQH
clone size: NA; J gene: TRBJ2-4; V gene: TRBV14; CDR3 protein: ASSKTGQGAFLAKNIQY
clone size: few; J gene: TRBJ1-2; V gene: TRBV5-6; CDR3 protein: ASSSPGTARGYT
clone size: NA; J gene: TRBJ2-2; V gene: TRBV4-1; CDR3 protein: ASSQDRGVAGENTGELF
clone size: NA; J gene: TRBJ1-6; V gene: TRBV11-2; CDR3 protein: ASSFAGGTNSPLH
clone size: NA; J gene: TRBJ1-5; V gene: TRBV18; CDR3 protein: ASSGTGAGQPQH
clone size: NA; J gene: TRBJ1-4; V gene: TRBV19; CDR3 protein: ASMGGVAAGKLF
clone size: NA; J gene: TRBJ2-2; V gene: TRBV9; CDR3 protein: ASSVLQGTGELF
clone size: NA; J gene: TRBJ2-1; V gene: TRBV4-3; CDR3 protein: ASSQVASGSRSSYNEQF